These T cell receptor beta chains were read from a single sample in a study of blood T cells in healthy people across ages. TCRdb re-called the 5' RACE reads with MiXCR, one entry per CDR3 protein. The top ten clones hold less than 0.75% of a sample with 1 million or so distinct CDR3 sequences, almost 25% of them seen once. The same sample was also used in a study of T cells of mothers and their children.

Material: blood. These receptors were obtained from a girl aged 2 to 9 in good health. Both conserved end residues are part of each CDR3. Clone size is not always given. Where it is, it says once, few, many or a class for expanded clones.

TRBV13	NA	CASSPRGNQAPDTQYF
TRBV5-1	NA	CASSLKGDRGNTEAFF
TRBV12-3/TRBV12-4	NA	CASSLEVGTSGEQFF
TRBV12-3/TRBV12-4	few	CASRPWVGTEAFF
TRBV7-2	NA	CASRPGGLVAETQYF
TRBV6-5	NA	CASSYSIGGTDEQYF
TRBV6-1	NA	CASSIARGGNIQYF
TRBV7-8	few	CASGGVRGATEAFF
TRBV6-2/TRBV6-3	NA	CASSKLALNEQFF
TRBV4-3	few	CASSQDLGGSPYEQYF
TRBV7-2	NA	CASSLDQGNPYEQYF
TRBV11-3	few	CASSRGRGELETQYF
TRBV15	NA	CATSILAGLTDTQYF
TRBV27	NA	CASSSTGTRGTEAFF
TRBV11-3	few	CASSLGQGNNKQFF
TRBV15	few	CATSSPQGVGSNQPQHF
TRBV4-3	NA	CASSQDNRGTETQYF
TRBV29-1	NA	CSGIRPENTEAFF
TRBV9	NA	CASSAGMEGYGYTF
TRBV7-9	few	CASSLDRLGPQHF
TRBV29-1	NA	CSVAGVYLLEQFF
TRBV6-5	many	CASSYGTANTGELFF
TRBV7-9	few	CASSLLDSGNTIYF
TRBV28	NA	CASSGDSKVYYNEQFF
TRBV9	NA	CASSVGTPFMEQYF
TRBV29-1	once	CSVVRQLTYEQYF
TRBV7-9	NA	CASSPAQGYEQYF
TRBV20-1	few	CSARSDGEQYF
TRBV5-6	NA	CASSPFQTLSSYNEQFF